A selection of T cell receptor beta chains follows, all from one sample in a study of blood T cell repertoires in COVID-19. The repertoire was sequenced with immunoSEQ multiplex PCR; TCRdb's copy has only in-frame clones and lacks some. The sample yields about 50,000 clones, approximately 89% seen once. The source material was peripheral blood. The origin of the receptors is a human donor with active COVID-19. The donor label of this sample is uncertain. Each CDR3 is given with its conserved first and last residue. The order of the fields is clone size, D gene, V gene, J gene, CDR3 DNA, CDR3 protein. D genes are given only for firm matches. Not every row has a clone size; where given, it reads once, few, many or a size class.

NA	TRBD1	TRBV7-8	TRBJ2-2	TGTGCCAGCAGCTTTTTACGACAGGGGGAATTGGGCACCGGGGAGCTGTTTTTT	CASSFLRQGELGTGELFF
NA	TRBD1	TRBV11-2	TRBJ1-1	TGTGCCAGCAGCTTAGGGGTACAGGGGCTCCAAGCTTTCTTT	CASSLGVQGLQAFF
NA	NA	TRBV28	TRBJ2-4	TGTGCCAGCAGTTTATTGCCGGGAGCCAAAAACATTCAGTACTTC	CASSLLPGAKNIQYF
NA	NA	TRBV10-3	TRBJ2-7	TGTGCCAACAAAACCGAGACACCCACCTACGAGCAGTACTTC	CANKTETPTYEQYF
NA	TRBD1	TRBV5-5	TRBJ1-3	TGTGCCAGCAGCTTGAGAAGAGACAGGGTAAACACCATATATTTT	CASSLRRDRVNTIYF
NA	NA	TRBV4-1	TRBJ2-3	TGCGCCAGCAGCCGAGGGACTGGCATCACAGATACGCAGTATTTT	CASSRGTGITDTQYF
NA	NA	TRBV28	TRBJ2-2	TGTGCCAGCAGTTTATACCAGGGGAAGAACACCGGGGAGCTGTTTTTT	CASSLYQGKNTGELFF
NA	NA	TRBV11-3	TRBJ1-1	TGTGCCAGCAGACGGGGGACCCACACTGAAGCTTTCTTT	CASRRGTHTEAFF
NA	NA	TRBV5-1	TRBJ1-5	TGCGCCAGCAGCTTGGACAGGAGCAATCAGCCCCAGCATTTT	CASSLDRSNQPQHF
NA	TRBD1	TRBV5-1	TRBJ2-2	TGCGCCAGCAGCCTTGACAGGGGGCAGGGCGGGGAGCTGTTTTTT	CASSLDRGQGGELFF
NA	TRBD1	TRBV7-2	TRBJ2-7	TGTGCCAGCAGCCCTGGGACAGGGAGCAACGAGCAGTACTTC	CASSPGTGSNEQYF
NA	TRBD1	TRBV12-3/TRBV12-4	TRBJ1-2	TGTGCCAGCAGTCCGACAGGGTATGGCTACACCTTC	CASSPTGYGYTF
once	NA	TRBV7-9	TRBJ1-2	TGTGCCAGCAGCTTAGCGGCAGGGAAGTATGGCTACACCTTC	CASSLAAGKYGYTF
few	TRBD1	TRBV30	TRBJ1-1	TGTGCCTGGATAAGGACAGGGAACACTGAAGCTTTCTTT	CAWIRTGNTEAFF
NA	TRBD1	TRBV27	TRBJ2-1	TGTGCCAGCAGAAAACAGGGGATCAATGAGCAGTTCTTC	CASRKQGINEQFF
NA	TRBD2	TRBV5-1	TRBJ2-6	TGCGCCAGCAGCTTGGGGGCGATAGCGGGGGCTGGTGCCAACGTCCTGACTTTC	CASSLGAIAGAGANVLTF
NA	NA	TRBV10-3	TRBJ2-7	TGTGCCAGCAGACTTGACTCCTACGAGCAGTACTTC	CASRLDSYEQYF
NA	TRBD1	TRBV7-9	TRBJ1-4	TGTGCCAGCAGATTGGGACAGGGGGCTTGGGAAAAACTGTTTTTT	CASRLGQGAWEKLFF
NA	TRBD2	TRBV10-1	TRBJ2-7	TGCGCCAGCAGTGCCGGGACTAGCAAGTACGAGCAGTACTTC	CASSAGTSKYEQYF
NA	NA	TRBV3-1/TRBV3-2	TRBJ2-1	TGTGCCAGCAGCCAACACGGCGAGGGTTCCTACAATGAGCAGTTCTTC	CASSQHGEGSYNEQFF
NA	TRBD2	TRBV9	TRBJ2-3	TGTGCCAGCAGCGTAGGGGCGGGGGGGCAATATACGCAGTATTTT	CASSVGAGGQYTQYF
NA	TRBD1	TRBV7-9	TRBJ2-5	TGTGCCAGCAGCTTAGGGACAGGCGACTTTGAGACCCAGTACTTC	CASSLGTGDFETQYF
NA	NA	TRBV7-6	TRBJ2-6	TGTGCCAGCAGCCCCGCCAAACAGACGATACCTCTCTTTGGGGCCAACGTCCTGACTTTC	CASSPAKQTIPLFGANVLTF
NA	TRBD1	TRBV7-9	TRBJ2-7	TGTGCCAGCAGTCACCGGGACAGGGCCCACGAGCAGTACTTC	CASSHRDRAHEQYF
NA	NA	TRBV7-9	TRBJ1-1	TGTGCCAGCAGCTTAGAACAGGGTTCCACTGAAGCTTTCTTT	CASSLEQGSTEAFF
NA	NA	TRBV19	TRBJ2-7	TGTGCCAGTAGTATCCCCGGGAGAGGGAACGAGCAGTACTTC	CASSIPGRGNEQYF